A selection of T cell receptor beta chains follows, all from one sample in a study of identical twins. TCRdb re-called the 5' RACE reads with MiXCR, one entry per CDR3 protein. The sample shows fewer than 250,000 distinct CDR3 sequences, 7.5% of them seen only once. These data were also filed under a second study, of yellow fever vaccine responses in identical twins.

The source material was CD8+ T cells sorted from blood. The receptors shown here come from a woman aged 18-29 years in good health. The CDR3 runs from the conserved cysteine through the conserved F or W. The D gene is left open where the match is weak. The size of a clone is reported for some rows only, either as once, few or many, or as a class for expanded clones.

v_call: TRBV7-6; clone_size: few; d_call: .; j_call: TRBJ2-1; cdr3_nt: TGTGCCAGCAGCGAACTCTACGGGGGCCCTTGGAATGAGCAGTTCTTC; cdr3_aa: CASSELYGGPWNEQFF
v_call: TRBV20-1; clone_size: .; d_call: .; j_call: TRBJ2-7; cdr3_nt: TGCAGTGCTGGAGGGGCTACCCCGGACAGGAGATTTCAGGGGGAGCAGTACTTC; cdr3_aa: CSAGGATPDRRFQGEQYF
v_call: TRBV21-1; clone_size: few; d_call: .; j_call: TRBJ1-1; cdr3_nt: TGTGCCAGCACCCTGCGGACAGACATGAACACTGAAGCTTTCTTT; cdr3_aa: CASTLRTDMNTEAFF
v_call: TRBV5-1; clone_size: .; d_call: TRBD1; j_call: TRBJ2-7; cdr3_nt: TGCGCCAGCAGCTTAAGCGGGACAGGGGCTAACGAGCAGTACTTC; cdr3_aa: CASSLSGTGANEQYF
v_call: TRBV12-3/TRBV12-4; clone_size: few; d_call: .; j_call: TRBJ2-5; cdr3_nt: TGTGCCAGCAAGCCGGGACGGTCGGAGACCCAGTACTTC; cdr3_aa: CASKPGRSETQYF
v_call: TRBV7-2; clone_size: .; d_call: .; j_call: TRBJ1-6; cdr3_nt: TGTGCCAGCAGCCGTAACGGTAATTCACCCCTCCACTTT; cdr3_aa: CASSRNGNSPLHF
v_call: TRBV13; clone_size: few; d_call: .; j_call: TRBJ1-1; cdr3_nt: TGTGCCAGCAGCTTTAATCTTCGGGCTGAAGCTTTCTTT; cdr3_aa: CASSFNLRAEAFF
v_call: TRBV27; clone_size: many; d_call: .; j_call: TRBJ1-1; cdr3_nt: TGTGCCAGCAGTCCGGGTCTGACGAACACTGAAGCTTTCTTT; cdr3_aa: CASSPGLTNTEAFF
v_call: TRBV6-1; clone_size: .; d_call: .; j_call: TRBJ2-7; cdr3_nt: TGTGCCACCCAGGTCCCCAACTCTCCCTACGAGCAGTACTTC; cdr3_aa: CATQVPNSPYEQYF
v_call: TRBV5-5; clone_size: few; d_call: .; j_call: TRBJ2-7; cdr3_nt: TGTGCCAGCAGCTCCCCCGGCGAGCAGTACTTC; cdr3_aa: CASSSPGEQYF
v_call: TRBV10-2; clone_size: many; d_call: .; j_call: TRBJ1-6; cdr3_nt: TGCGCCAGCAGTGAGATGACACCCGGGATCGGGCCCCTCCACTTT; cdr3_aa: CASSEMTPGIGPLHF
v_call: TRBV9; clone_size: .; d_call: TRBD2; j_call: TRBJ2-3; cdr3_nt: TGTGCCAGCAGCGACCCCGGCCTGCGGGGGGGCACAGATACGCAGTATTTT; cdr3_aa: CASSDPGLRGGTDTQYF
v_call: TRBV15; clone_size: .; d_call: .; j_call: TRBJ2-1; cdr3_nt: TGTGCCACCAGCAGGGACGGGGCTGGCTACAATGAGCAGCTCTTC; cdr3_aa: CATSRDGAGYNEQLF
v_call: TRBV5-1; clone_size: .; d_call: TRBD2; j_call: TRBJ2-5; cdr3_nt: TGCGCCAGCAGCAACCTAGGCGGGAGAGCTTCAGAGACCCAGTACTTC; cdr3_aa: CASSNLGGRASETQYF
v_call: TRBV5-1; clone_size: many; d_call: TRBD1; j_call: TRBJ1-1; cdr3_nt: TGCGCCAGCAGCCCGTCGGGACAGGTGAACACTGAAGCTTTCTTT; cdr3_aa: CASSPSGQVNTEAFF
v_call: TRBV9; clone_size: many; d_call: TRBD2; j_call: TRBJ2-7; cdr3_nt: TGTGCCAGCAGCGGGTCTAGCGGGGCCGAGCAGTACTTC; cdr3_aa: CASSGSSGAEQYF
v_call: TRBV7-6; clone_size: many; d_call: .; j_call: TRBJ2-3; cdr3_nt: TGTGCCAGCAGCTTGGGGGAGAGGGCAGATACGCAGTATTTT; cdr3_aa: CASSLGERADTQYF
v_call: TRBV20-1; clone_size: many; d_call: .; j_call: TRBJ2-5; cdr3_nt: TGCAGTGCTAGAAATCGGGGTGAACAAGAGACCCAGTACTTC; cdr3_aa: CSARNRGEQETQYF
v_call: TRBV11-2; clone_size: many; d_call: TRBD1; j_call: TRBJ2-1; cdr3_nt: TGTGCCAGCAGCTGGGGGACAGGGGACGATGAGCAGTTCTTC; cdr3_aa: CASSWGTGDDEQFF
v_call: TRBV5-6; clone_size: .; d_call: TRBD1; j_call: TRBJ2-7; cdr3_nt: TGTGCCAGCAGCTTTGGGACAGGGACCTACGAGCAGTACTTC; cdr3_aa: CASSFGTGTYEQYF
v_call: TRBV28; clone_size: few; d_call: .; j_call: TRBJ2-1; cdr3_nt: TGTGCCAGCAGTTTAGGGACTGAAATCAATGAGCAGTTCTTC; cdr3_aa: CASSLGTEINEQFF
v_call: TRBV5-1; clone_size: few; d_call: .; j_call: TRBJ2-5; cdr3_nt: TGCGCCAGCAGCGATGGGCGGGTGGGCTCCCTCCAAGAGACCCAGTACTTC; cdr3_aa: CASSDGRVGSLQETQYF
v_call: TRBV5-1; clone_size: many; d_call: .; j_call: TRBJ2-7; cdr3_nt: TGCGCCAGCAGCTTGTCTGGCAACTCCTACGAGCAGTACTTC; cdr3_aa: CASSLSGNSYEQYF
v_call: TRBV12-3/TRBV12-4; clone_size: few; d_call: .; j_call: TRBJ1-2; cdr3_nt: TGTGCCAGCAGATTAACCGAGACAGGAGAGGGCCATGGCTACACCTTC; cdr3_aa: CASRLTETGEGHGYTF
v_call: TRBV20-1; clone_size: many; d_call: .; j_call: TRBJ2-7; cdr3_nt: TGCAGTGCTAGGGCCCGCAGGGTAGGCGAGCAGTACTTC; cdr3_aa: CSARARRVGEQYF
v_call: TRBV7-6; clone_size: many; d_call: .; j_call: TRBJ1-1; cdr3_nt: TGTGCCAGCAGCCCAAGCCCGGCAAATGAAGCTTTCTTT; cdr3_aa: CASSPSPANEAFF
v_call: TRBV6-5; clone_size: .; d_call: TRBD1; j_call: TRBJ2-3; cdr3_nt: TGTGCCAGCAGTTACCTCGGGACAGTGAAAGCAGATACGCAGTATTTT; cdr3_aa: CASSYLGTVKADTQYF
v_call: TRBV20-1; clone_size: .; d_call: TRBD1; j_call: TRBJ1-1; cdr3_nt: TGCAGTGCTACCGGACAGGCTTTGAACACTGAAGCTTTCTTT; cdr3_aa: CSATGQALNTEAFF
v_call: TRBV27; clone_size: few; d_call: .; j_call: TRBJ2-1; cdr3_nt: TGTGCCAGCAGTTCTCGGGACGCAAACAATGAGCAGTTCTTC; cdr3_aa: CASSSRDANNEQFF
v_call: TRBV2; clone_size: many; d_call: .; j_call: TRBJ2-7; cdr3_nt: TGTGCCAGCAGAGAAGAGGGTCACATCTACGAGCAGTACTTC; cdr3_aa: CASREEGHIYEQYF
v_call: TRBV12-3/TRBV12-4; clone_size: .; d_call: .; j_call: TRBJ1-1; cdr3_nt: TGTGCCAGCAGCCCGGGGGTAAACGCTGAAGCTTTCTTT; cdr3_aa: CASSPGVNAEAFF
v_call: TRBV6-5; clone_size: .; d_call: .; j_call: TRBJ1-4; cdr3_nt: TGTGCCAGCAGTTACTCAGAGGGCCTTAATGAAAAACTGTTTTTT; cdr3_aa: CASSYSEGLNEKLFF
v_call: TRBV11-2; clone_size: few; d_call: .; j_call: TRBJ2-1; cdr3_nt: TGTGCCAGCAGCTTCTTTAAATCAAACTCCTACAATGAGCAGTTCTTC; cdr3_aa: CASSFFKSNSYNEQFF
v_call: TRBV29-1; clone_size: many; d_call: .; j_call: TRBJ2-2; cdr3_nt: TGCAGCGCCCACTGGGGAGGCCACGGGGAGCTGTTTTTT; cdr3_aa: CSAHWGGHGELFF